This T cell receptor (beta chain) originates from a study of blood T cell repertoires in COVID-19. For the study at large: Specimens from acute and convalescent COVID-19 originated in the United States, Italy and Spain.

CDR1 is LNHDA, CDR2 SQIVND, per germline (reference sequence). The CDR3 sequence is 14 residues long. V was cut by 8 bases and J by 2 bases, with 13 bases left in between. In the original workflow: Reference gene primer amplification in the assay estimated nucleated cell counts. Clones were sequenced by immunoSEQ multiplex PCR, and TCRdb holds only the in-frame ones, with some missing. D and trimming were read from the DNA, whereas the V and J calls and clone size are those reported in that table. The sample holds fewer than 85,000 clones, 90% seen once. Material for sequencing was peripheral blood. The clonotype was recovered from a woman between 45 and 60 years old in a cohort sampled during active COVID-19. The rearrangement links TRBV19 to TRBJ1-3; D gene ambiguous. CDR3 bases: TGTGCCAGTGCATTTGGGGAGGCTGGAAACACCATATATTTT. This codes for CASAFGEAGNTIYF. The whole variable domain, remainder taken from reference TRBV19 and TRBJ1-3, is DGGITQSPKYLFRKEGQNVTLSCEQNLNHDAMYWYRQDPGQGLRLIYYSQIVNDFQKGDIAEGYSVSREKKESFPLTVTSAQKNPTAFYLCASAFGEAGNTIYFGEGSWLTVV.